The 10 T cell receptor beta chains below all came from one sample that was sequenced in a study of patients and donors after allogeneic stem cell transplantation. Via MiXCR, TCRdb re-called the RT-PCR reads, giving one row per CDR3 protein. The sample lists 90,000 to 120,000 distinct CDR3 sequences, about a third occurring once. Sequencing was performed on blood, either unsorted or a sorted T cell fraction (not recorded which). All receptors come from a human donor who was either an allogeneic HSCT recipient or a stem cell or donor lymphocyte infusion donor (not recorded which). It is not recorded whose cells these are; they may come from a transplant donor.

The rearrangement joins TRBV14 to TRBJ2-7, with a tentative D call TRBD2 (5 bases). With 1 base removed from V and 0 bases from J, the gap between germline ends came to 7 bases. The CDR3 has 14 residues. Germline V gene data show CDR1 as SGHDN and CDR2 as FVKESK. The CDR3 bases are TGTGCCAGCAGCCAAGGGGCGGGCTCCTACGAGCAGTACTTC. Translated: CASSQGAGSYEQYF.

This clonotype was detected only a few times. The J gene is TRBJ1-4, the V gene TRBV18, with unresolved D. This CDR3 region has 15 residues. Germline CDR1 and CDR2: KGHSH and LQKENI. The V end lost 3 bases, the J end lost 3 bases, and 11 bases lay between the germline ends. The CDR3 region is CASSPSLLANEKLFF. DNA of the CDR3: TGTGCCAGCTCACCTTCTCTGTTGGCTAATGAAAAACTGTTTTTT.

This clonotype was seen only a few times. The chain joins TRBV29-1 to TRBJ2-3, with TRBD2 as a possible D gene (6 bases). The length of the CDR3 is 14 residues. Trimming removed 6 bases at V and 2 bases at J, with 15 bases between. Germline CDR1 reads SQVTM; CDR2 reads ANQGSEA. The CDR3 nucleotides are TGCAGCGTCCTCCCGGGACTCCACACAGATACGCAGTATTTT. Amino acids: CSVLPGLHTDTQYF.

The chain couples TRBV28 to TRBJ1-4; 11 bases match TRBD1. The length of the CDR3 is 14 residues. Trimming at V came to 10 bases and at J to 3 bases, leaving 4 bases not matched to a gene. Germline V gene data show CDR1 as MDHEN and CDR2 as SYDVKM. Here the CDR3 DNA reads TGTGCCATTGGGACAGGGGGGTCTAATGAAAAACTGTTTTTT. Translated, it gives CAIGTGGSNEKLFF.

A few counts support this clonotype. The chain is built from TRBV7-9 and TRBJ1-6, with 7 bases matching TRBD1. This CDR3 is 14 amino acids long. CDR1 SEHNR and CDR2 FQNEAQ come from the germline V gene (reference sequence). The ends lost 6 bases at V and 10 bases at J; junction bases unmatched: 9. The CDR3 sequence: CASRSTGDYSPLHF. The CDR3 nucleotides are TGTGCCAGCAGGAGTACAGGGGATTACTCACCCCTCCACTTT.

This clonotype was seen a few times. The J gene is TRBJ1-5, the V gene TRBV20-1; 7 nucleotides line up with TRBD1. V was clipped by 6 bases and J by 0 bases; unmatched bases: 14. Germline-derived CDR1 and CDR2 are DFQATT and SNEGSKA (reference sequence). This CDR3 has 17 residues. Written as DNA, the CDR3 is TGCAGTGCCCAGCATCGCGGACAGGTGTATAGCAATCAGCCCCAGCATTTT. Translated: CSAQHRGQVYSNQPQHF.

This clonotype has a handful of counts. The chain recombines TRBV7-9 with TRBJ2-1; 11 bases map to TRBD2. The germline CDR1 and CDR2 sequences are SEHNR and FQNEAQ (reference sequence). The CDR3 has 16 amino acids. V was pared by 4 bases and J by 10 bases, with 12 bases of the junction left unmatched. The CDR3 region is CASSSTSGVQYREQFF. CDR3 in DNA: TGTGCCAGCAGCTCGACTAGCGGGGTACAGTATAGGGAGCAGTTCTTC.

The rearrangement joins TRBV28 to TRBJ1-1; D ambiguous. There are 15 residues in the CDR3. The germline V and J ends were trimmed by 3 bases and 0 bases, with 11 bases remaining between them. The V gene's germline CDR1 is MDHEN and CDR2 SYDVKM. The CDR3 loop is CASSLGGWLNTEAFF. CDR3 DNA: TGTGCCAGCAGTTTGGGCGGTTGGTTGAACACTGAAGCTTTCTTT.

V is TRBV3-1 and J is TRBJ2-7; no reliable D call. This CDR3 comprises 11 residues. Germline values: CDR1 LGHDT, CDR2 YNNKEL (reference sequence). Deletions cut 1 base from V and 6 bases from J, with 4 bases between. The CDR3 sequence: CASSQGGEQYF. CDR3 sequence (DNA): TGTGCCAGCAGCCAAGGAGGCGAGCAGTACTTC.

The chain couples TRBV24-1 to TRBJ1-2; TRBD1 might be the D (5 bases). Germline CDR1 KGHDR, CDR2 SFDVKD. CDR3 length equals 13 residues. Trimming cost V 4 bases and J 5 bases, with 10 bases left between them. The CDR3 coding sequence is TGTGCCACCAGTGACCCTGACAGTTATGGCTACACCTTC. Amino acid sequence: CATSDPDSYGYTF.